This T cell receptor (beta chain) was captured in a study of OX40 agonist ivuxolimab in advanced cancers. Study-level information: As their treatment, patients were administered ivuxolimab, an agonistic anti-OX40 (CD134) antibody. Findings and limits, study-wide: Among the lowest levels of clonal expansion were found in partial responders at 0.1-3.0 mg/kg.

The V gene's germline CDR1 is MNHEY and CDR2 SVGAGI. The length of the CDR3 is 13 residues. Trimming took 6 bases from V and 4 from J; bases not matched to a gene: 5. A note on this clone: Its antigen is currently unknown.

Clones were read by immunoSEQ multiplex PCR, and TCRdb kept only the in-frame ones, dropping some. Of tens of thousands of clones listed, 75% to 90% are singletons. Source: CD4+ or CD8+ T cells sorted from blood, taken in a trial of the OX40 agonist ivuxolimab. The chain combines TRBV6-5 with TRBJ1-2; 7 nucleotides agree with TRBD1. The sequence came from an adult with an advanced solid tumor such as melanoma, head and neck, liver or kidney cancer. The CDR3 bases are TGTGCCAGCAGGGGACAGCCTCCCTATGGCTACACCTTC. Translating it yields CASRGQPPYGYTF.